This T cell receptor beta chain was documented in a study of blood T cell repertoires in COVID-19. The overall study: PBMCs, B-cell-depleted T cells, or T cells were the source of the cDNA or gDNA that made up the material.

TCRdb keeps only in-frame clones here, not all; method: immunoSEQ multiplex PCR. The sample includes 130,000 or so clones, roughly 89% seen only once; the top ten take 3.5% to 4%. Adults between about 18 and 95 years of age took part from 24 US areas. Participant reports of clinical history set cohort assignment. The recovered donors of Cohort 3 showed two negative PCRs, clearance, or symptom resolution. Between the trimmed V and J ends, which lost 4 bases and 4 bases, there was a span of 15 bases. Germline V gene lookup returns CDR1 SGHRS and CDR2 YFSETQ. The CDR3 length is 14 residues. The sample consisted of PBMCs or T cells enriched from blood (not recorded which). This TCR was sampled from a woman in her twenties or thirties who had recovered from COVID-19. This chain links TRBV5-1 with TRBJ2-7; possibly TRBD2 for D (5 bases). This CDR3 is CASSDGVRLYEQYF. The CDR3 nucleotides are TGCGCCAGCAGCGACGGGGTTCGCCTATACGAGCAGTACTTC.